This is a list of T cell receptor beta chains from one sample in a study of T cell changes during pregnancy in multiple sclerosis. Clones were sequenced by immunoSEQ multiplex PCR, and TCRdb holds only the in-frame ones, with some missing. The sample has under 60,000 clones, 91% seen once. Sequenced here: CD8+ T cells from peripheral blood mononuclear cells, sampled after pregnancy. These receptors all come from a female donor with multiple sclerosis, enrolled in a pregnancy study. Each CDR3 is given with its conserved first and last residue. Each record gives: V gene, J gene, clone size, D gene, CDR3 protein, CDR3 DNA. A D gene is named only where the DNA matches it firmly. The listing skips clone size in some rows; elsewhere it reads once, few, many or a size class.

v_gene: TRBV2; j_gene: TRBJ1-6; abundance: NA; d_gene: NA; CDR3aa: CASSEAGDGSPLHF; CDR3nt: TGTGCCAGCAGTGAGGCCGGGGATGGTTCACCCCTCCACTTT
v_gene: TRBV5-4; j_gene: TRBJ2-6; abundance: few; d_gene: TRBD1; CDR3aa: CASSAGGQGREGSGANVLTF; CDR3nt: TGTGCCAGCAGCGCCGGGGGACAGGGGAGGGAAGGATCTGGGGCCAACGTCCTGACTTTC
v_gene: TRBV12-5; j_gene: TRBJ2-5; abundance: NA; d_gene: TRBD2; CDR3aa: CAGYRLAGHQETQYF; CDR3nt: TGTGCTGGATACCGACTAGCGGGGCACCAAGAGACCCAGTACTTC
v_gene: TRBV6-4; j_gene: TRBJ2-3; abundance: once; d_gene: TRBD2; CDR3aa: CASSDTSGGSDTQYF; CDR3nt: TGTGCCAGCAGTGACACCAGCGGGGGGTCCGATACGCAGTATTTT
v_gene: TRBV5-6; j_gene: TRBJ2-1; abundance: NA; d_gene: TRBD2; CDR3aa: CASSRLADDLDEQFF; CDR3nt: TGTGCCAGCAGCCGCCTAGCGGATGATCTGGATGAGCAGTTCTTC
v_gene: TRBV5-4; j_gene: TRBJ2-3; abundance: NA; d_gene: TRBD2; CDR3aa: CASSSLAGGLDTQYF; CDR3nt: TGTGCCAGCAGTTCCCTAGCGGGGGGCCTGGATACGCAGTATTTT
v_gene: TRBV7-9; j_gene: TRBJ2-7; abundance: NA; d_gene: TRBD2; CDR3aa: CASSLLAGRSYEQYF; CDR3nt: TGTGCCAGCAGCTTACTAGCGGGGAGGTCCTACGAGCAGTACTTC
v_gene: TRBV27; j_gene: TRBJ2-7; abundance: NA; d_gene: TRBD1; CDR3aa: CASGWGQGDEQYF; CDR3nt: TGTGCCAGCGGGTGGGGACAGGGCGACGAGCAGTACTTC
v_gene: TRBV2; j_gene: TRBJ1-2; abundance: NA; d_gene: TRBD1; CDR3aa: CASRTQDRADGYTF; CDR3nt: TGTGCCAGCAGGACTCAGGACAGGGCAGATGGCTACACCTTC
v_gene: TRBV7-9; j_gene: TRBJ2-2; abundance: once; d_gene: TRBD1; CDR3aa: CASSWRQGVTNTGELFF; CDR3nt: TGTGCCAGCAGCTGGAGACAGGGGGTAACGAACACCGGGGAGCTGTTTTTT
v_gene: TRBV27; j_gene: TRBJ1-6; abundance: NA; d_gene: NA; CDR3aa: CASSLVGSPLHF; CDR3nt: TGTGCCAGCAGTCTGGTCGGTTCACCCCTCCACTTT
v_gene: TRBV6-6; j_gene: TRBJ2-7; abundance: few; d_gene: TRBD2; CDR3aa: CASSLQRLAATYEQYF; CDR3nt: TGTGCCAGCAGTCTCCAACGACTAGCGGCCACCTACGAGCAGTACTTC
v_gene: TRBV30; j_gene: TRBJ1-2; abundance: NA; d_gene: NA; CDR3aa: CAHRGYGYTF; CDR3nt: TGTGCCCACCGGGGGTATGGCTACACCTTC
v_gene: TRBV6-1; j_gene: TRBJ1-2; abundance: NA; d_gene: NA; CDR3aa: CASSDYRESLSLLNYGYTF; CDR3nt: TGTGCCAGCAGTGATTACAGGGAATCCCTTTCTTTACTTAACTATGGCTACACCTTC
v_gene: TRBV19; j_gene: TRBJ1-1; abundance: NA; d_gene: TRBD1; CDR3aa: CASGTGAQEAFF; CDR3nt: TGTGCCAGTGGGACAGGTGCACAAGAAGCTTTCTTT
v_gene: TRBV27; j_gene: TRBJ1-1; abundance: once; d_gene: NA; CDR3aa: CASSSTGSWVYYMNTEAFF; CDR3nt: TGTGCCAGCAGTTCCACCGGGTCGTGGGTTTACTATATGAACACTGAAGCTTTCTTT
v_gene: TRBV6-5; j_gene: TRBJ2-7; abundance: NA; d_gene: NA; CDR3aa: CASSQGFTYEQYF; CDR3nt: TGTGCCAGCAGCCAGGGGTTCACCTACGAGCAGTACTTC
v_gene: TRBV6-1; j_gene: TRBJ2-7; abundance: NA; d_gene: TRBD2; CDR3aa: CASSPGGSYEQYF; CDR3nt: TGTGCCAGCAGTCCCGGGGGGTCCTACGAGCAGTACTTC
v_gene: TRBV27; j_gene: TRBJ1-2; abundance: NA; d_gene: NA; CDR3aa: CASRPRGSPNYGYTF; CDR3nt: TGTGCCAGCAGGCCCAGGGGTTCTCCGAACTATGGCTACACCTTC
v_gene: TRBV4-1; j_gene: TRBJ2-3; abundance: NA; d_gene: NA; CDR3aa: CASSQDPGAGPTDTQYF; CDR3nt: TGCGCCAGCAGCCAAGATCCCGGGGCGGGGCCCACAGATACGCAGTATTTT
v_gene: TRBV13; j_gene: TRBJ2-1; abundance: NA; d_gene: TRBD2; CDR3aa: CASSQRGAFYNEQFF; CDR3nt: TGTGCCAGCAGCCAGCGGGGGGCCTTCTACAATGAGCAGTTCTTC
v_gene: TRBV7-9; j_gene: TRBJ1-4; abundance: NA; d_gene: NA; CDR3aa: CASSSQEDNEKLFF; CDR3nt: TGTGCCAGCAGCTCCCAGGAAGATAATGAAAAACTGTTTTTT
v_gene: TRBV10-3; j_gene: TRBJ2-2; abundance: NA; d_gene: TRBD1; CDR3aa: CATPGQENTGELFF; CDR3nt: TGTGCCACACCGGGACAGGAGAACACCGGGGAGCTGTTTTTT
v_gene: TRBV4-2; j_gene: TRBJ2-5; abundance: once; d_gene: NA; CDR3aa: CASSQGPTGSQETQYF; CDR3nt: TGTGCCAGCAGCCAAGGGCCAACAGGGTCCCAAGAGACCCAGTACTTC
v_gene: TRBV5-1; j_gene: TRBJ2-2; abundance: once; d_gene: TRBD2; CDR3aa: CASSSGLAGDLAGELFF; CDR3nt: TGCGCCAGCAGCTCCGGACTAGCGGGGGATCTTGCCGGGGAGCTGTTTTTT
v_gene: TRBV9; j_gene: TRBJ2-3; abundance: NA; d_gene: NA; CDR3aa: CASSVWGADTQYF; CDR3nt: TGTGCCAGCAGCGTGTGGGGGGCAGATACGCAGTATTTT
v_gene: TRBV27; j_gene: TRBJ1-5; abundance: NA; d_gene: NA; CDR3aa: CASSSPGAQPQHF; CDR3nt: TGTGCCAGCAGTTCACCAGGGGCTCAGCCCCAGCATTTT
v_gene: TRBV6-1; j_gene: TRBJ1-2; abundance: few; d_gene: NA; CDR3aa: CASTHQGTGYGYTF; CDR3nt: TGTGCCAGTACTCATCAGGGGACGGGCTATGGCTACACCTTC
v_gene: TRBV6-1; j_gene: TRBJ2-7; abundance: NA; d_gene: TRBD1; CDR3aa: CASSEGTGLSSYEQYF; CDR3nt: TGTGCCAGCAGTGAAGGGACAGGGCTCAGCTCCTACGAGCAGTACTTC